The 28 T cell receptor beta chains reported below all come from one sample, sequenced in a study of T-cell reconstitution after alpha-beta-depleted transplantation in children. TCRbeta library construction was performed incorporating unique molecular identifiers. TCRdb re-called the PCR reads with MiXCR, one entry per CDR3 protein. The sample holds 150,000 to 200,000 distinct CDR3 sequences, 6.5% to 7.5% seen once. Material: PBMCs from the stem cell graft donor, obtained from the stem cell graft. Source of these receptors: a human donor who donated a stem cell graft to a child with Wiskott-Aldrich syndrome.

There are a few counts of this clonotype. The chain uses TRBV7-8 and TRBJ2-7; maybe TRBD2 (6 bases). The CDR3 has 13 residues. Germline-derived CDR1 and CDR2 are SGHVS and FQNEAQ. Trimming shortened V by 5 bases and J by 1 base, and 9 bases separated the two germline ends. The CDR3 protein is CASSVLASYEQYF. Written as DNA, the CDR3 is TGTGCCAGCAGCGTTCTAGCGTCCTACGAGCAGTACTTC.

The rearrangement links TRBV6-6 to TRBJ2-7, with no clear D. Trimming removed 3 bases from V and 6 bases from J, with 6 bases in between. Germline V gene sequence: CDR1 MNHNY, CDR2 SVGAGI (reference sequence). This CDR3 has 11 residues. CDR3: CASSYQLEQYF. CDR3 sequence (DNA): TGTGCCAGCAGTTATCAACTCGAGCAGTACTTC.

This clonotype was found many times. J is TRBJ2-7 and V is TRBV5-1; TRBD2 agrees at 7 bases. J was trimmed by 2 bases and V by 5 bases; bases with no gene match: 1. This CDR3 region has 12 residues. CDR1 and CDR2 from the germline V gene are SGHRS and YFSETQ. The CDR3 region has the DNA TGCGCCAGCAGTGCGGGGGCCTACGAGCAGTACTTC. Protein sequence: CASSAGAYEQYF. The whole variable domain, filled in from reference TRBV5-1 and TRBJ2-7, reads KAGVTQTPRYLIKTRGQQVTLSCSPISGHRSVSWYQQTPGQGLQFLFEYFSETQRNKGNFPGRFSGRQFSNSRSEMNVSTLELGDSALYLCASSAGAYEQYFGPGTRLTVT.

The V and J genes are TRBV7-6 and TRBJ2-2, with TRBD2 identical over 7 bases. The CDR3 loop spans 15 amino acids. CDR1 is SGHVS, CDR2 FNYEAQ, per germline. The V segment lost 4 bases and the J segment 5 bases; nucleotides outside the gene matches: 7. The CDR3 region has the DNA TGTGCCAGCAGCTCCAAGTTGGGGGGGACCGGGGAGCTGTTTTTT. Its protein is CASSSKLGGTGELFF.

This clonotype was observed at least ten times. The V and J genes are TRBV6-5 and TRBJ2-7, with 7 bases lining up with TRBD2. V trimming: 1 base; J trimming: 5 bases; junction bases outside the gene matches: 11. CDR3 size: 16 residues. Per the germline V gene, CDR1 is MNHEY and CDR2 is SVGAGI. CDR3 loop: CASSYFPGGGRHEQYF. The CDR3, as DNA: TGTGCCAGCAGTTACTTCCCGGGAGGAGGGCGACACGAGCAGTACTTC.

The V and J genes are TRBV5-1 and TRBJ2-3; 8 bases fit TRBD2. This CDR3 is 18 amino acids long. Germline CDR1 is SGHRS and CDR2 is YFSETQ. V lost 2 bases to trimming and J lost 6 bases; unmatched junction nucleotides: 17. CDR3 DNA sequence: TGCGCCAGCAGCTTTTTTGATACCGGGACTAGGGGAATGGATACGCAGTATTTT. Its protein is CASSFFDTGTRGMDTQYF. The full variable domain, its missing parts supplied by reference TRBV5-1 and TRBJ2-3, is KAGVTQTPRYLIKTRGQQVTLSCSPISGHRSVSWYQQTPGQGLQFLFEYFSETQRNKGNFPGRFSGRQFSNSRSEMNVSTLELGDSALYLCASSFFDTGTRGMDTQYFGPGTRLTVL.

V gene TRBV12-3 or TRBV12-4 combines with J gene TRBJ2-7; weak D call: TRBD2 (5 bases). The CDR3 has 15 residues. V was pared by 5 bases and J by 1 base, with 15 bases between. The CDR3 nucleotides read TGTGCCAGCAGTGAGAGCCTCGGGAATTCCTACGAGCAGTACTTC. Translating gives CASSESLGNSYEQYF.

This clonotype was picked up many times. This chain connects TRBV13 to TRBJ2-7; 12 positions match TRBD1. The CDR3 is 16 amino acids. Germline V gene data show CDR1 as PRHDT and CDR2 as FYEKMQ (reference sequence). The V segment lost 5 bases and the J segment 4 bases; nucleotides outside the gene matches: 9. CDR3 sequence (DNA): TGTGCCAGCAGCAACAGACCGGGACAGGGGGCTTACGAGCAGTACTTC. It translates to CASSNRPGQGAYEQYF.

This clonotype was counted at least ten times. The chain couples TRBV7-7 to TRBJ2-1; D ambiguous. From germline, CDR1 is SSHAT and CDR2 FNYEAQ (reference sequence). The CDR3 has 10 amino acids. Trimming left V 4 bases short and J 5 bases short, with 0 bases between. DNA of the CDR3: TGTGCCAGCAGCTACAATGAGCAGTTCTTC. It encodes CASSYNEQFF.

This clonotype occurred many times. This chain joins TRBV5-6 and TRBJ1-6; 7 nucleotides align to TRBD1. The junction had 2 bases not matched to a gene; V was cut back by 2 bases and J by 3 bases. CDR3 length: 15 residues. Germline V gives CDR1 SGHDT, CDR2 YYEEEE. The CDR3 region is CASSFRQGYNSPLHF. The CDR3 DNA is TGTGCCAGCAGCTTCCGACAGGGCTATAATTCACCCCTCCACTTT.

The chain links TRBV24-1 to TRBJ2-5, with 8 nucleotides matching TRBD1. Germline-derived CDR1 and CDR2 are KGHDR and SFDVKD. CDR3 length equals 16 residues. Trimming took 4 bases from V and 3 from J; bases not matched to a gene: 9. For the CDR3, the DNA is TGTGCCACCAGTGACCCACGATCGACAGGGGAAGAGACCCAGTACTTC. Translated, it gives CATSDPRSTGEETQYF.

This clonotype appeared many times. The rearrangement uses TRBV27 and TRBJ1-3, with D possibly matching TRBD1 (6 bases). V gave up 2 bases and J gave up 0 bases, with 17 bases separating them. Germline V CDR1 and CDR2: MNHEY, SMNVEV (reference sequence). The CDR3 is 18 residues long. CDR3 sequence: CASSLNLQGLSSGNTIYF. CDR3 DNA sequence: TGTGCCAGCAGTTTAAACTTACAGGGACTTTCCTCTGGAAACACCATATATTTT.

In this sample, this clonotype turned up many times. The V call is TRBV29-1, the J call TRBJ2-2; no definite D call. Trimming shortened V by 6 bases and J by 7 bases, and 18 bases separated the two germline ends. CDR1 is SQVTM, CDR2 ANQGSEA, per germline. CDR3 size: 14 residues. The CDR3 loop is CSVLKNSDGGELFF. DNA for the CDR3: TGCAGCGTGCTGAAAAATTCGGATGGCGGGGAGCTGTTTTTT.

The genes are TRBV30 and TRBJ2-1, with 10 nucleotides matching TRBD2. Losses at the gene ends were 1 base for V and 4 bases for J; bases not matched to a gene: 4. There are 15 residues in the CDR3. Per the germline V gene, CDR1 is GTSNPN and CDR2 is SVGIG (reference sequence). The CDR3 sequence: CAWSALAGVYNEQFF. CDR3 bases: TGTGCCTGGAGTGCTCTAGCGGGGGTTTACAATGAGCAGTTCTTC.

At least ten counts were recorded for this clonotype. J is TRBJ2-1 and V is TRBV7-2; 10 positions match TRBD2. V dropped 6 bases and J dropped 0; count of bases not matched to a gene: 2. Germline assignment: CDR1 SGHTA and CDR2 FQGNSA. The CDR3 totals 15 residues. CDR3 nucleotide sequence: TGTGCCAGCAGACTAGCGGGGATCTCCTACAATGAGCAGTTCTTC. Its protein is CASRLAGISYNEQFF.

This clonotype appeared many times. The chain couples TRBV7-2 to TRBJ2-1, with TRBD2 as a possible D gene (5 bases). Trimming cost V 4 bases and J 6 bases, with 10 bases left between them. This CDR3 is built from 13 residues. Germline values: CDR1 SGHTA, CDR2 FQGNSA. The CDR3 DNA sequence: TGTGCCAGCAGCTCCCCCGCGGGCAATGAGCAGTTCTTC. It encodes CASSSPAGNEQFF.

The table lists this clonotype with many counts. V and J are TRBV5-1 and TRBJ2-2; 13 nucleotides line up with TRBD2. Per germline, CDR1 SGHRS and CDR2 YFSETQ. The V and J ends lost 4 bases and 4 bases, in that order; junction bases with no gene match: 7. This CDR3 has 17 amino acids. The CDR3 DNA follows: TGCGCCAGCAGCCCGCGGACTAGCGGGGGAGGCACCGGGGAGCTGTTTTTT. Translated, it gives CASSPRTSGGGTGELFF. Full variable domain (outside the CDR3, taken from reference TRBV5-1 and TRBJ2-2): KAGVTQTPRYLIKTRGQQVTLSCSPISGHRSVSWYQQTPGQGLQFLFEYFSETQRNKGNFPGRFSGRQFSNSRSEMNVSTLELGDSALYLCASSPRTSGGGTGELFFGEGSRLTVL.

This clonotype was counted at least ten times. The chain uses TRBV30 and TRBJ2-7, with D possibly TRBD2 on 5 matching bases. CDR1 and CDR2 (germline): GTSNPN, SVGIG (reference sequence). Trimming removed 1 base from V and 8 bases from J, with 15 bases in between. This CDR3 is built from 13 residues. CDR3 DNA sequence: TGTGCCTGGAGTGCCCTCTTTGCGGGCAAGCAGTACTTC. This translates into CAWSALFAGKQYF.

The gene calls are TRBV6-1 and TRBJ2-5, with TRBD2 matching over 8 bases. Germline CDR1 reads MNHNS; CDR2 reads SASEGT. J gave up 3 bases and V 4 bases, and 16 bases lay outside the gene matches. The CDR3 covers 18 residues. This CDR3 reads CASSALGEAGGWEETQYF. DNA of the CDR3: TGTGCCAGCAGTGCCCTAGGGGAGGCGGGGGGCTGGGAAGAGACCCAGTACTTC.

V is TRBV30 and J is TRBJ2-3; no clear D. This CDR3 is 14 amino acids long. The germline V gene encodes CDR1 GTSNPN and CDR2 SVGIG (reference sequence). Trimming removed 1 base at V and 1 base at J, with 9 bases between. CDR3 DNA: TGTGCCTGGAGTGAGAAGTTCGGCACAGATACGCAGTATTTT. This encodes CAWSEKFGTDTQYF.

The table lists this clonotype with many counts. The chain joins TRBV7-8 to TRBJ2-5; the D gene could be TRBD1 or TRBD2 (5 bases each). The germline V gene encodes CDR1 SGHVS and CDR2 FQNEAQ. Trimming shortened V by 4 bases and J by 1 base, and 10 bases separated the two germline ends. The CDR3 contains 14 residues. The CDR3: CASSSGRIQETQYF. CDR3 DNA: TGTGCCAGCAGCTCGGGACGGATCCAAGAGACCCAGTACTTC.

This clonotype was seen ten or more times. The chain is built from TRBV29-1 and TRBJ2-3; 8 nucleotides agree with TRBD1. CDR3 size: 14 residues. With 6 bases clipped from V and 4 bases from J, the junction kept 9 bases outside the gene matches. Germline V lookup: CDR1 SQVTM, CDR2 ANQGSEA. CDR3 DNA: TGCAGCGTCGCATCCGACAGGGGTGCAGATACGCAGTATTTT. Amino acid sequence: CSVASDRGADTQYF.

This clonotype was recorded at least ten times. DNA for the CDR3: TGCAGTGCTCTCAGCCCGAACTACGAGCAGTACTTC. It is translated as CSALSPNYEQYF. This sequence joins TRBV20-1 and TRBJ2-7, with unresolved D. Trimming left V 5 bases short and J 3 bases short, with 11 bases between. This CDR3 contains 12 residues. Per the germline V gene, CDR1 is DFQATT and CDR2 is SNEGSKA (reference sequence).

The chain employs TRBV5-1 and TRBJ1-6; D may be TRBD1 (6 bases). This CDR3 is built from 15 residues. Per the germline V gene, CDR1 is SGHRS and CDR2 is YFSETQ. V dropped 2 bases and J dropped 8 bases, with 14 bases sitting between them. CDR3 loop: CASSFVQGRDSPLHF. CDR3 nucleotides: TGCGCCAGCAGCTTTGTCCAGGGGCGTGATTCACCCCTCCACTTT.

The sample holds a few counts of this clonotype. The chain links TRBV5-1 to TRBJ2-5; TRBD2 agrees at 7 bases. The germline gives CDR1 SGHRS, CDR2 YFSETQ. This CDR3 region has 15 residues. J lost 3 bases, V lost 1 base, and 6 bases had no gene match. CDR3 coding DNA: TGCGCCAGCAGCTTGATCAGGACTAGGGAAGAGACCCAGTACTTC. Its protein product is CASSLIRTREETQYF.

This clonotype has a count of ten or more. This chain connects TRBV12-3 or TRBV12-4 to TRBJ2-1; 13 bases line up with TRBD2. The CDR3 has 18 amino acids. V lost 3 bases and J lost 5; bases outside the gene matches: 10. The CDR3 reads CASSFVRLAGGSDNEQFF. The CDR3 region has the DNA TGTGCCAGCAGTTTTGTTCGACTAGCGGGAGGTAGTGACAATGAGCAGTTCTTC.

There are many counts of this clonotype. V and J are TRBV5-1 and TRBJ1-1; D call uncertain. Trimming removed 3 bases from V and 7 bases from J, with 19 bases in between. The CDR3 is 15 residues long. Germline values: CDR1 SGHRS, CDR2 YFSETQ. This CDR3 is CASSSQPTQESEAFF. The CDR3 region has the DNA TGCGCCAGCAGCTCCCAACCCACCCAAGAGAGTGAAGCTTTCTTT. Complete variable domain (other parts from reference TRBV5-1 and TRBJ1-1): KAGVTQTPRYLIKTRGQQVTLSCSPISGHRSVSWYQQTPGQGLQFLFEYFSETQRNKGNFPGRFSGRQFSNSRSEMNVSTLELGDSALYLCASSSQPTQESEAFFGQGTRLTVV.

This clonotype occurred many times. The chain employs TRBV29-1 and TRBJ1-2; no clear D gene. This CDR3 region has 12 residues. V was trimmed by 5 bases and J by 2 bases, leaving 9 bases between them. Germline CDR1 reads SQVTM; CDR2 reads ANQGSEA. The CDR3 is CSVPGFNYGYTF. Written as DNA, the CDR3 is TGCAGCGTTCCAGGATTCAACTATGGCTACACCTTC.